Presented here are 19 T cell receptor beta chains from one specimen sequenced in a study of CD8+CD57+ T cells in acquired aplastic anemia. It was genomic DNA that served as the template for profiling TCR beta VDJ and CDR3. TCRdb recomputed calls from the reads with MiXCR, one row per CDR3 protein. The repertoire holds some 190,000 distinct CDR3 sequences, with just over 45% as singletons. Sequencing used sorted CD4+, CD8+, or CD8+CD57+ T cells (not recorded which) from PBMCs. Source of these receptors: a human donor in good health.

This clonotype was seen ten or more times. This sequence joins TRBV20-1 and TRBJ1-6; 8 nucleotides line up with TRBD1. This CDR3 has 13 amino acids. In germline, CDR1 is DFQATT, CDR2 SNEGSKA (reference sequence). The V gene end was trimmed by 5 bases and the J gene end by 7 bases; junction bases not matched to a gene: 4. CDR3 protein: CSAPTGENSPLHF. The CDR3 DNA follows: TGCAGTGCTCCGACAGGGGAGAATTCACCCCTCCACTTT.

J is TRBJ2-5 and V is TRBV9, with D maybe TRBD1 (6 bases). The V gene lost 4 bases and the J gene lost 9 bases, with 10 bases spanning the gap. This CDR3 is 11 amino acids long. The germline CDR1 and CDR2 sequences are SGDLS and YYNGEE. The CDR3 sequence is CASSHSGAQYF. The DNA for the CDR3 is TGTGCCAGCAGCCATTCAGGGGCCCAGTACTTC.

This clonotype was counted ten times or more. The chain has TRBV25-1 and TRBJ1-5; D is perhaps TRBD1 (5 bases). CDR3 length equals 14 residues. Germline V gene sequence: CDR1 MGHDK, CDR2 SYGVNS. The V end was cut by 5 bases, the J end by 7 bases, with 15 bases between. The CDR3 bases are TGTGCCAGCAGTTGGGCAGGGATAGGCCAGCCCCAGCATTTT. It encodes CASSWAGIGQPQHF.

Remarks on this clonotype: Given a much more abundant clone one base away, this may be a read error. This chain connects TRBV6-1 to TRBJ1-5; 10 positions agree with TRBD1. This CDR3 contains 15 residues. Germline-derived CDR1 and CDR2 are MNHNS and SASEGT. CDR3 residues: CAGSLTGGGNQPQHF. Written as DNA, the CDR3 is TGTGCCGGCAGCCTGACAGGGGGCGGCAATCAGCCCCAGCATTTT.

The rearrangement links TRBV9 to TRBJ2-3; D gene ambiguous. The V gene lost 4 bases and the J gene lost 2 bases, with 14 bases spanning the gap. Germline CDR1 reads SGDLS; CDR2 reads YYNGEE. The CDR3 runs 15 residues. CDR3 bases: TGTGCCAGCAGCCCCACCGTGGGTGACACAGATACGCAGTATTTT. Its translation: CASSPTVGDTDTQYF.

On this clonotype: A much larger clone differs by one base, so this may be a read error. The genes are TRBV6-1 and TRBJ2-1, with 8 bases aligning to TRBD2. The CDR3 extends over 15 amino acids. Germline loops: CDR1 MNHNS, CDR2 SASEGT. J lost 3 bases, V lost 6 bases, and 7 bases had no gene match. The CDR3 nucleotides read TGTGCCAGCAGGGCGATAGCGGGATACTACAATGAGCAGTTCTTC. This encodes CASRAIAGYYNEQFF.

This chain's CDR3 is CATSESGRENNEQFF. CDR3 DNA: TGTGCCACCAGTGAGAGCGGGAGGGAAAACAATGAGCAGTTCTTC. The chain couples TRBV24-1 to TRBJ2-1; TRBD2 agrees at 10 bases. V lost 4 bases and J lost 5; bases outside the gene matches: 4. The CDR3 is 15 residues long. Germline V lookup: CDR1 KGHDR, CDR2 SFDVKD.

This clonotype was recorded many times. CDR3 region: CASSRTGTIYEQYF. CDR3 DNA: TGCGCCAGCAGCCGTACCGGGACTATCTACGAGCAGTACTTC. The chain has TRBV5-1 and TRBJ2-7; 7 bases are a match to TRBD2. This CDR3 spans 14 amino acids. V shed 4 bases and J 3 bases; nucleotides not matched to a gene: 7. In germline, CDR1 is SGHRS, CDR2 YFSETQ.

There are many counts of this clonotype. The genes are TRBV25-1 and TRBJ2-5; the match to TRBD1 covers 12 bases. Germline CDR1 is MGHDK and CDR2 is SYGVNS. The CDR3 runs to 14 residues. The ends lost 3 bases at V and 7 bases at J; junction bases unmatched: 3. The CDR3 bases are TGTGCCAGCAGTGAGGGGACAGGGGGCACGACCCAGTACTTC. This sequence encodes CASSEGTGGTTQYF.

This clonotype was recorded many times. The chain carries TRBV19 and TRBJ1-2; D not certain. There are 15 residues in the CDR3. The germline CDR1 and CDR2 sequences are LNHDA and SQIVND (reference sequence). V dropped 0 bases and J dropped 4 bases, with 12 bases sitting between them. As DNA, the CDR3 is TGTGCCAGTAGTATAGATGCCGCCAGGAGCTATGGCTACACCTTC. Protein: CASSIDAARSYGYTF.

This clonotype was seen only a few times. The rearrangement links TRBV10-1 to TRBJ2-1; D may be TRBD2 (6 bases). CDR3 length: 13 amino acids. Trimming cost V 3 bases and J 9 bases, with 12 bases left between them. The germline V gene encodes CDR1 WNHNN and CDR2 SYGVQD (reference sequence). The CDR3 coding sequence is TGCGCCAGCAGTGAAAGGGAGGCGGGTGAGCAGTTCTTC. It yields the protein CASSEREAGEQFF.

This clonotype appeared many times. The chain combines TRBV12-3 or TRBV12-4 with TRBJ1-2; possibly TRBD1 for D (5 bases). The CDR3 consists of 12 residues. The V and J ends lost 5 bases and 10 bases respectively, with 14 bases between them. As DNA, the CDR3 is TGTGCCAGCAGTCCGGGACGGACGGACTACACCTTC. Translated, it gives CASSPGRTDYTF.

The chain is built from TRBV5-1 and TRBJ2-7; 12 bases map to TRBD2. J was trimmed by 6 bases and V by 7 bases; bases with no gene match: 11. This CDR3 is built from 15 residues. Germline CDR1 and CDR2: SGHRS and YFSETQ. The CDR3 reads CASGATSGSLGEQYF. CDR3 nucleotides: TGCGCCAGCGGGGCGACTAGCGGGAGCCTTGGCGAGCAGTACTTC.

The chain recombines TRBV27 with TRBJ2-2; 7 nucleotides line up with TRBD1. The J segment lost 6 bases and the V segment lost 2 bases, leaving 15 bases of the junction unmatched. The CDR3 is 18 amino acids. Germline CDR1 and CDR2: MNHEY and SMNVEV (reference sequence). The DNA of the CDR3 is TGTGCCAGCAGTTTAGCGTATTGGACAGGCTTAGGAGCCGGGGAGCTGTTTTTT. Its translation is CASSLAYWTGLGAGELFF.

At least ten counts were recorded for this clonotype. The V and J genes are TRBV3-1 and TRBJ1-5; 7 bases line up with TRBD1. The CDR3 sequence is 13 residues long. Germline values: CDR1 LGHDT, CDR2 YNNKEL (reference sequence). J was trimmed by 7 bases and V by 4 bases; bases with no gene match: 4. CDR3 nucleotides: TGTGCCAGCAGCCCAGACAGGGCGCAGCCCCAGCATTTT. Residues: CASSPDRAQPQHF.

This chain links TRBV10-3 with TRBJ2-3; 7 bases line up with TRBD2. This CDR3 is built from 15 residues. Germline assignment: CDR1 ENHRY and CDR2 SYGVKD. The ends lost 2 bases at V and 5 bases at J; junction bases unmatched: 7. The CDR3 DNA follows: TGTGCCATCAGTGAGACCTCATCTAGCGGAGATACGCAGTATTTT. Translation gives CAISETSSSGDTQYF.

In DNA form, the CDR3 reads TGCAGCGTTCACGGGGCCAGCTCCTACGAGCAGTACTTC. Residues: CSVHGASSYEQYF. The chain links TRBV29-1 to TRBJ2-7; D assignment may be TRBD1 or TRBD2 (5 bases each). Trimming shortened V by 5 bases and J by 0 bases, and 11 bases separated the two germline ends. There are 13 residues in the CDR3. Germline V gene lookup returns CDR1 SQVTM and CDR2 ANQGSEA.

In its sample, this clonotype was seen many times. The J gene is TRBJ1-2, the V gene TRBV5-1; D gene uncertain. The CDR3 spans 14 residues. The V gene's germline CDR1 is SGHRS and CDR2 YFSETQ. Deletions cut 1 base from V and 0 bases from J, with 7 bases between. CDR3 DNA sequence: TGCGCCAGCAGCTTGCTAGCTTCTAACTATGGCTACACCTTC. Translating it yields CASSLLASNYGYTF.

This clonotype was observed once. An end of the junction differs from the germline gene, which may be a read error. The J gene is TRBJ2-5, the V gene TRBV11-2; the match to TRBD2 covers 7 bases. Germline V CDR1 and CDR2: SGHAT, FQNNGV. CDR3 length equals 14 residues. CDR3 in amino acids: CASSLGGGVETQHF. CDR3 nucleotides: TGTGCCAGCAGCTTAGGGGGAGGGGTCGAGACCCAGCACTTC.